This T cell receptor beta chain stems from a study of T-cell memory formation after mild COVID-19. Whole-study results and caveats: Clones contracting over day 15 to 85 were CD4/CD8 balanced, with later expanders leaning CD4+.

TCRdb reprocessed the 5' RACE reads with MiXCR, giving one entry per CDR3 protein. Found here are about 470,000 distinct CDR3 sequences, roughly 18% of them singletons; the top ten hold around 12%. This clonotype occurred a few times. Its antigen is currently unknown. Germline CDR1 is KGHSH and CDR2 is LQKENI. Losses at the gene ends were 3 bases for V and 5 bases for J; bases not matched to a gene: 8. CDR3 length equals 16 residues. This clonotype was sampled from an adult woman who had mild COVID-19 (a few samples of this study predate the infection). Cell type and time point are not known. The chain couples TRBV18 to TRBJ1-1; TRBD1 aligns across 11 bases. Specimen: PBMCs or a T cell subset sorted from them (not recorded which). The chain's CDR3 is CASSPFQDRGRTEAFF. DNA of the CDR3: TGTGCCAGCTCACCCTTCCAGGACAGGGGGCGGACTGAAGCTTTCTTT.